This T cell receptor (beta chain) is drawn from a study of blood T cell repertoires in COVID-19. CDR1 is SGHDT and CDR2 is YYEEEE in the germline V gene. CDR3 length: 17 residues. Losses at the gene ends were 0 bases for V and 4 bases for J; bases not matched to a gene: 8. TCRdb's table, derived via immunoSEQ multiplex PCR, lists solely in-frame clones and lacks some. Among some 490,000 clones listed, approximately 83% were seen once. The sample was peripheral blood. This TCR derives from a human donor in a cohort sampled during active COVID-19. The chain carries TRBV5-6 and TRBJ1-4, with 8 bases that match TRBD1. The CDR3 nucleotides read TGTGCCAGCAGCTTGGCCGGCAGGGGGCTTAATAATGAAAAACTGTTTTTT. Its protein is CASSLAGRGLNNEKLFF.